The source of this TCR beta chain is a study of identifying expanded T cells in peripheral blood. Whole-study findings and limits: Variance in clone template counts between two-week samples significantly increased with total template count across all healthy donors. Technical replicates showed about 1.2 changed clones; roughly two weeks approximately 15; four weeks 19.

The data were produced by immunoSEQ multiplex PCR, yet TCRdb's version contains in-frame clones alone and is incomplete. The sample holds about 91,000 clones, about 91% seen once. Notes on this clone: Antigen unknown.

During the collection period, no donor immune events like infections were recorded. Looked up from germline, CDR1 is MNHEY and CDR2 is SMNVEV (reference sequence). The V and J ends lost 2 bases and 6 bases respectively, with 16 bases between them. The CDR3 extends over 16 amino acids. Material: blood. The sequence came from a person aged 18-70 years in good health. The genes are TRBV27 and TRBJ2-2; TRBD1 is a possible D gene (6 bases). The CDR3 nucleotides read TGTGCCAGCAGTTTAGGCAGGGGAGTGAATCCCGGGGAGCTGTTTTTT. Its protein is CASSLGRGVNPGELFF.